This TCR beta chain was recovered during a study of CD8 T cells in ankylosing spondylitis (dated by TCRdb to between 2016 and 2019). Regarding the complete study: To find TCR variants linked to disease, the study profiled T cell receptor beta repertoires in ankylosing spondylitis patients and healthy donors. In total, the full study cohort was made up of over a hundred healthy donors and about two dozen ankylosing spondylitis patients. Peripheral blood samples were taken, and synovial fluid was additionally collected from ankylosing spondylitis patients. Beyond this particular receptor, the publication reports: In peripheral blood, the disease-linked clones were found at relatively low frequencies and had a CD8+ phenotype. Some of the motif variants had been reported before in the synovial fluid and blood of reactive arthritis patients, a finding that suggests common disease-initiation mechanisms. According to the report, matched synovial fluid samples from ankylosing spondylitis patients were significantly enriched for the disease-linked clones. A TCR beta motif of several highly homologous amino acid variants appeared characteristic of blood from ankylosing spondylitis patients.

This clonotype has only a few counts. Its antigen is still unknown. No base quality information exists; no much larger clone differs at one position. Spanning cysteine to phenylalanine, the CDR3 consists of 18 amino acids. Only the CDR3 region is kept as DNA, spanning 54 bases read in frame from base 1. TCRdb shows the sequencer as Illumina HiSeq 2500. Quantitative 5'-RACE with molecular barcodes was used to prepare TCR beta libraries. The study's own analysis went as follows. Disease-linked TCR variants were identified with a new computational method built on a probabilistic model of VDJ rearrangement. TCRdb trimmed public reads at Q25 via fastp, called clones via MiXCR and kept in-frame beta chains. Rows are unified per CDR3 protein, each entry keeping the most common DNA and genes. The V and J calls reflect TCRdb's pipeline rather than the authors' work. This sample holds some 270,000 distinct CDR3 sequences; 15% to 20% were observed only once. Around 30% of the sample comes from the top ten.

The source is a male donor with ankylosing spondylitis or in good health (not recorded which). The rearrangement combines TRBV21-1 with TRBJ2-2; the table's D gene call, TRBD2, was not cross checked with the DNA. TRBV21-1 is given as a pseudogene. The sample was blood, either unsorted or a sorted T cell fraction (not recorded which). Here is the DNA: TGTGCCAGCAGGCCTACTAGCGGGAGGGCCTCGAACACCGGGGAGCTGTTTTTT. Its translation reads: CASRPTSGRASNTGELFF.